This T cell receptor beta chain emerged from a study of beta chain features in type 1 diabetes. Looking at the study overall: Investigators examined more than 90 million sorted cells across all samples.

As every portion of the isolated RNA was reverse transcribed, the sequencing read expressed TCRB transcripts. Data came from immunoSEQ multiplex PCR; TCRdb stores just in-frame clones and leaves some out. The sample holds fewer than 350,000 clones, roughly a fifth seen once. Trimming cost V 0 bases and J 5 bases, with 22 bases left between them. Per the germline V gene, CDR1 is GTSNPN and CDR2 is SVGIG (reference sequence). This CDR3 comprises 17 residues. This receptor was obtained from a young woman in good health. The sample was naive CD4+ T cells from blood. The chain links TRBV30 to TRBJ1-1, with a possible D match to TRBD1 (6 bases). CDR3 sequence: CAWSVHSKGGWGTEAFF. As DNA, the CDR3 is TGTGCCTGGAGTGTACATTCTAAAGGGGGTTGGGGGACTGAAGCTTTCTTT.